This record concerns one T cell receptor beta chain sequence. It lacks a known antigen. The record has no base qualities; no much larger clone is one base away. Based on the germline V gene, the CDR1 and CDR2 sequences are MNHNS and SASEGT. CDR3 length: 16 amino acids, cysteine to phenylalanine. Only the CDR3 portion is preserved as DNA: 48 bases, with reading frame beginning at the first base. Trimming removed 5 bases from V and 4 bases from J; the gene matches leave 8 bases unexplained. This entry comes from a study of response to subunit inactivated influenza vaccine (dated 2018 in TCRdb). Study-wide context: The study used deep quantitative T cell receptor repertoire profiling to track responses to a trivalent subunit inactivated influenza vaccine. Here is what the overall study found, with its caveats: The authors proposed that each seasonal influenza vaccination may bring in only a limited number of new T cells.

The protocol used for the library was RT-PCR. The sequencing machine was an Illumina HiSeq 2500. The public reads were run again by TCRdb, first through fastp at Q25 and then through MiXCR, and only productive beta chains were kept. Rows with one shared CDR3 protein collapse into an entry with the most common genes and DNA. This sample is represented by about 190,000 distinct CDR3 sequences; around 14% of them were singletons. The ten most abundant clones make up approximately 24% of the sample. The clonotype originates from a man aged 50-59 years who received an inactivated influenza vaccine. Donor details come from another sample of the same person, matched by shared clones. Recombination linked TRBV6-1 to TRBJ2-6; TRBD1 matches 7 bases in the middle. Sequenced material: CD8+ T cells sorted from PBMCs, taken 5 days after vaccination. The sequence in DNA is TGTGCCAGCAGTCAAACAGGGGACCAAGGGGCCAACGTCCTGACTTTC. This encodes CASSQTGDQGANVLTF.